This TCR beta chain is drawn from a study of T cell responses to AZD1222 COVID-19 vaccine. Profiling relied on immunoSEQ multiplex PCR, and the TCRdb table lists in-frame clones only, not all of them. The data show around 110,000 clones, with 70% to 90% seen just once and roughly 4.3% held by the top ten. This CDR3 has 12 amino acids. The germline V gene has CDR1 GTSNPN and CDR2 SVGIG (reference sequence). V was cut by 7 bases and J by 6 bases, with 12 bases left in between. The sequence came from an adult in good health. Sequences were derived from peripheral blood, sampled on day 0 of MenACWY control vaccination. This chain links TRBV30 with TRBJ1-4; D is uncertain. The CDR3 DNA follows: TGTGCCTCAGTCGGTAGGGATGAAAAACTGTTTTTT. Amino acids: CASVGRDEKLFF.